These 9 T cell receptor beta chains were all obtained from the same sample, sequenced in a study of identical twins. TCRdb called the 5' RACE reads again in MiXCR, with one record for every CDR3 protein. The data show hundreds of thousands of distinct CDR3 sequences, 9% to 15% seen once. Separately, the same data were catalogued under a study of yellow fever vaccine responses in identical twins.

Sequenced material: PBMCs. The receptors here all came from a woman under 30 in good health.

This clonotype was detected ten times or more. The CDR3 reads CASSFDRGNSPLHF. CDR3 in DNA: TGTGCCAGCAGTTTCGACAGGGGGAATTCACCCCTCCACTTT. The chain carries TRBV28 and TRBJ1-6; 9 nucleotides agree with TRBD1. The CDR3 length is 14 residues. J lost 7 bases, V lost 3 bases, and 1 base had no gene match. The germline V gene encodes CDR1 MDHEN and CDR2 SYDVKM.

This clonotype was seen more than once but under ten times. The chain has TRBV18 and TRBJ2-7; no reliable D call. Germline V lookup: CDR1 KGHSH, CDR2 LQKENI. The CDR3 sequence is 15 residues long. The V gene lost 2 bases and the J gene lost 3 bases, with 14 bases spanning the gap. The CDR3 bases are TGTGCCAGCTCACCAACCCGATACGGGTACTACGAGCAGTACTTC. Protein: CASSPTRYGYYEQYF.

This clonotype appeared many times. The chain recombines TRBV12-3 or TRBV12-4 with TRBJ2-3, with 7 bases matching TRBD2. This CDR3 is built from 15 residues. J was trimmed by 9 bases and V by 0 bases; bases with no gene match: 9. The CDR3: CASSLAGGPLRTQYF. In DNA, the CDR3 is TGTGCCAGCAGTTTAGCGGGAGGGCCGCTAAGGACGCAGTATTTT.

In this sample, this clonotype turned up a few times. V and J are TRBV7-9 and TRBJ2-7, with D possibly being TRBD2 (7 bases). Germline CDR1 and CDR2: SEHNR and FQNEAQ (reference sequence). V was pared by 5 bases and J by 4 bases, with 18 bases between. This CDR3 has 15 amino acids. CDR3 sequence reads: CASSPGQGGDYEQYF. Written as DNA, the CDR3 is TGTGCCAGCAGCCCAGGTCAAGGGGGGGATTACGAGCAGTACTTC.

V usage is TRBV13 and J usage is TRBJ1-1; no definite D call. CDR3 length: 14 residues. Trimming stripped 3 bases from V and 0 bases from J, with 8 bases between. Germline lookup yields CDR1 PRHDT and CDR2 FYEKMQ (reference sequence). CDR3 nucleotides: TGTGCCAGCAGCTTCCCGACAATGAACACTGAAGCTTTCTTT. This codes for CASSFPTMNTEAFF.

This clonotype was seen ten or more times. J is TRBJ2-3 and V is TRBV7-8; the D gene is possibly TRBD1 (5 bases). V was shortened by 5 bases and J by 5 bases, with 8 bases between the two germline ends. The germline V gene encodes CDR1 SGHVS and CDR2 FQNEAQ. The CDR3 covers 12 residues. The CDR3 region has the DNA TGTGCCAGCAGCCCCGACAGAGATACGCAGTATTTT. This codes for CASSPDRDTQYF.

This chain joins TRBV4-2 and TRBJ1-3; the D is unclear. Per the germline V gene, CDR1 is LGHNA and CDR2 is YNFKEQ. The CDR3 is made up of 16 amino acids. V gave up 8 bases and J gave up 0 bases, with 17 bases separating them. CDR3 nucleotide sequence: TGTGCCAGCGGCCCTGGGCTCCTCTGCTCTGGAAACACCATATATTTT. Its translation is CASGPGLLCSGNTIYF.

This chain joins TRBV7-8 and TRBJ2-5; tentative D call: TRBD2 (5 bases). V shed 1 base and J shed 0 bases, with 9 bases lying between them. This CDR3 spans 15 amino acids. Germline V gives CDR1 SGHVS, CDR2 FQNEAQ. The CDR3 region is CASSLGISDQETQYF. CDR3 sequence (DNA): TGTGCCAGCAGCTTAGGAATTAGCGACCAAGAGACCCAGTACTTC.

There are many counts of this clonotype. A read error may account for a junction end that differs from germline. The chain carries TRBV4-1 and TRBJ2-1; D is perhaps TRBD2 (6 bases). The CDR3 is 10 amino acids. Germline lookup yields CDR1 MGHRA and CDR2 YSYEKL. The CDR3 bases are TGTGCCTCCGGGGGTAATGAGCAGTTCTTC. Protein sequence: CASGGNEQFF.